This TCR beta chain derives from a study of shared clonotypes between healthy human individuals. CD45RO-negative, CCR7-selected cells formed the naive CD8 fraction, which excluded terminally differentiated effector memory CD45RA+ cells. The donors, healthy adults who were HIV-negative, had experienced no recent acute infections or vaccinations. The CDR3 loop spans 13 amino acids. Germline V gives CDR1 LNHDA, CDR2 SQIVND (reference sequence). Trimming pared 3 bases from V and 5 bases from J, leaving 11 bases between. Profiling relied on immunoSEQ multiplex PCR, and the TCRdb table lists in-frame clones only, not all of them. The sample consists of a few million clones, just over 90% of them appearing once.

The receptor was derived from a man aged 18-30 years in good health. Some clones in this sample may be carry-over from other donors' samples. This sequence joins TRBV19 and TRBJ2-7, with D tentatively TRBD2 (5 bases). The sequenced sample consisted of naive CD8+ T cells from PBMCs. The CDR3 DNA reads as TGTGCCAGTAGTATTTCTAGGCGGGACGAGCAGTACTTC. Translating gives CASSISRRDEQYF.